This TCR beta chain was identified during a study of identical twins. TCRdb ran MiXCR on the 5' RACE reads and lists one entry per CDR3 protein. Of about 520,000 distinct CDR3 sequences in the sample, roughly 21% were seen once. CDR1 is SEHNR and CDR2 is FQNEAQ in the germline V gene (reference sequence). With 4 bases removed from V and 7 bases from J, the gap between germline ends came to 11 bases. This CDR3 spans 14 amino acids. This sample was also put to use in a study of T cells expressing NK-cell markers.

The V gene is TRBV7-9, the J gene TRBJ1-6; D is ambiguous. The clonotype was recovered from a woman younger than 30 in good health. The sample consisted of CD4+ T cells sorted from blood. The CDR3 region has the DNA TGTGCCAGCAGCTCTGGGAGAGCCAATTCACCCCTCCACTTT. It yields the protein CASSSGRANSPLHF.